These 29 T cell receptor beta chains were all obtained from the same sample, sequenced in a study. TCRdb reprocessed the RT-PCR reads via MiXCR and lists one record per CDR3 protein. The sample consists of hundreds of thousands of distinct CDR3 sequences, 14% of them appearing once. The sequenced sample was memory CD4+ T cells from blood. The source of these receptors is a female donor in good health, serving as a healthy control.

This clonotype appeared a few times. V gene TRBV28 combines with J gene TRBJ2-1; D call uncertain. Trimming took off 3 bases at V and 13 bases at J, with 10 bases between the two ends. The CDR3 is 11 amino acids. CDR1 and CDR2 (germline): MDHEN, SYDVKM. The CDR3 reads CASSFSRSQFF. The CDR3, as DNA: TGTGCCAGCAGTTTCTCTCGGAGTCAGTTCTTC.

This clonotype came up a few times. The chain uses TRBV20-1 and TRBJ2-1, with TRBD2 matching 16 bases. Germline CDR1 is DFQATT and CDR2 is SNEGSKA (reference sequence). V lost 5 bases, J lost 9 bases, and 10 bases stayed unmatched. This CDR3 region has 16 residues. The CDR3 sequence is CSAFPGLAGGQGEQFF. CDR3 bases: TGCAGTGCTTTTCCGGGACTAGCGGGAGGGCAGGGTGAGCAGTTCTTC.

This clonotype was counted between two and nine times. CDR3 sequence (DNA): TGTGCCTGGAGTGTCGGAAATACTCCGCTGTTTTTT. Translating gives CAWSVGNTPLFF. The genes are TRBV30 and TRBJ1-4, with D unresolved. The V end was cut by 0 bases, the J end by 14 bases, with 13 bases between. The CDR3 runs to 12 residues. Germline values: CDR1 GTSNPN, CDR2 SVGIG (reference sequence).

This clonotype was recorded a few times. The V gene is TRBV20-1, the J gene TRBJ1-3, with D tentatively TRBD1 (6 bases). Germline lookup yields CDR1 DFQATT and CDR2 SNEGSKA (reference sequence). Trimming took 2 bases from V and 4 from J, leaving 12 bases between them. The CDR3 is made up of 14 amino acids. The CDR3 reads CSARFSRGGNTIYF. In DNA, the CDR3 is TGCAGTGCTAGATTCTCCAGGGGCGGAAACACCATATATTTT.

This chain connects TRBV7-2 to TRBJ2-3; 9 nucleotides match TRBD2. The CDR3 is 14 amino acids. In germline, CDR1 is SGHTA, CDR2 FQGNSA. The junction had 3 bases not matched to a gene; V was cut back by 1 base and J by 7 bases. The DNA of the CDR3 is TGTGCCAGCAGCTTAGGCCTAGCGGGGTATACGCAGTATTTT. Translation: CASSLGLAGYTQYF. Looking up the rest from reference TRBV7-2 and TRBJ2-3 gives the full variable domain: GAGVSQSPSNKVTEKGKDVELRCDPISGHTALYWYRQSLGQGLEFLIYFQGNSAPDKSGLPSDRFSAERTGGSVSTLTIQRTQQEDSAVYLCASSLGLAGYTQYFGPGTRLTVL.

This clonotype was counted a few times. The genes are TRBV9 and TRBJ2-7; D remains ambiguous. V lost 4 bases to trimming and J lost 4 bases, with 12 bases between them. The CDR3 covers 13 residues. CDR1 and CDR2 (germline): SGDLS, YYNGEE. CDR3 DNA sequence: TGTGCCAGCAGCCCCGCGGCGGCGTACGAGCAGTACTTC. Translated: CASSPAAAYEQYF.

This clonotype was counted at least ten times. The chain joins TRBV7-2 to TRBJ2-1; 8 positions match TRBD1. From germline, CDR1 is SGHTA and CDR2 FQGNSA. With V trimmed by 2 bases and J by 7 bases, 10 bases remained unmatched. CDR3 size: 16 residues. The CDR3 nucleotides read TGTGCCAGCAGCTTAAGGTCGGGACAGGAAGTGAATGAGCAGTTCTTC. It codes for CASSLRSGQEVNEQFF.

The sample holds many counts of this clonotype. The V and J genes are TRBV6-2 or TRBV6-3 and TRBJ2-5; D gene uncertain. The CDR3 is made up of 11 amino acids. Trimming stripped 4 bases from V and 7 bases from J, with 7 bases between. Germline V gives CDR1 MNHEY, CDR2 SVGEGT. CDR3 loop: CASSSPGTQYF. The CDR3 nucleotides are TGTGCCAGCAGTTCGCCAGGGACCCAGTACTTC.

This clonotype has ten or more counts. The chain uses TRBV6-5 and TRBJ2-5; 7 bases are shared with TRBD1. The germline gives CDR1 MNHEY, CDR2 SVGAGI. Losses at the gene ends were 6 bases for V and 6 bases for J; bases not matched to a gene: 4. The CDR3 loop spans 12 amino acids. Written as DNA, the CDR3 is TGTGCCAGCAGGACAGGGTTACAGACCCAGTACTTC. Its protein is CASRTGLQTQYF.

The V and J genes are TRBV5-5 and TRBJ2-1; TRBD1 or TRBD2 may be the D gene (5 bases each). CDR1 and CDR2 (germline): SGHKS, YYEKEE (reference sequence). This CDR3 spans 15 amino acids. The V gene lost 2 bases and the J gene lost 4 bases, with 13 bases spanning the gap. The CDR3 reads CASSFEGHKYNEQFF. For the CDR3, the DNA is TGTGCCAGCAGCTTCGAGGGGCATAAGTACAATGAGCAGTTCTTC.

In its sample, this clonotype was seen a few times. The chain carries TRBV4-3 and TRBJ2-3, with D possibly being TRBD1 (8 bases). V was clipped by 4 bases and J by 2 bases, with 22 bases between them. From germline, CDR1 is LGHNA and CDR2 YSLEER. The CDR3 contains 18 residues. CDR3 loop: CASSPGEGQDWFTDTQYF. In DNA, the CDR3 is TGCGCCAGCAGCCCTGGGGAGGGACAGGACTGGTTCACAGATACGCAGTATTTT.

This clonotype was seen more than once but under ten times. The chain carries TRBV7-2 and TRBJ1-5; 10 nucleotides agree with TRBD1. Per germline, CDR1 SGHTA and CDR2 FQGNSA. The CDR3 runs to 16 residues. Trimming removed 5 bases from V and 7 bases from J; junction bases left unmatched: 11. CDR3 sequence (DNA): TGTGCCAGCAGCGACCGGGACAGGGGATCAGGGCAGCCCCAGCATTTT. Translated, it gives CASSDRDRGSGQPQHF.

As concerns this clonotype: This could be a read error, since a much larger clone is one nucleotide away. The rearrangement joins TRBV15 to TRBJ2-3; D unresolved. Deletions cut 4 bases from V and 2 bases from J, with 4 bases between. CDR1 LNHNV and CDR2 YYDKDF come from the germline V gene (reference sequence). The CDR3 has 12 residues. DNA for the CDR3: TGTGCCACCAGCATCTACACAGATACGCAGTATTTT. It codes for CATSIYTDTQYF.

The chain has TRBV6-2 or TRBV6-3 and TRBJ1-1, with 9 positions matching TRBD1. Per the germline V gene, CDR1 is MNHEY and CDR2 is SVGEGT. The V segment lost 6 bases and the J segment 5 bases; nucleotides outside the gene matches: 16. This CDR3 spans 17 amino acids. The CDR3 nucleotides read TGTGCCAGCAGCCCCCTGACAGGGGGTGGAAGGGGAACTGAAGCTTTCTTT. Translating gives CASSPLTGGGRGTEAFF.

This clonotype was found many times. V usage is TRBV6-6 and J usage is TRBJ2-7; tentatively, D is TRBD1 or TRBD2 (5 bases each). V lost 5 bases to trimming and J lost 3 bases, with 14 bases between them. CDR3 length: 14 residues. Per the germline V gene, CDR1 is MNHNY and CDR2 is SVGAGI (reference sequence). In nucleotides, the CDR3 is TGTGCCAGCAGTCGGGACCTGACTGTCTACGAGCAGTACTTC. This gives the protein CASSRDLTVYEQYF.

This clonotype has more than one count but fewer than ten. The chain employs TRBV5-1 and TRBJ2-1; D is perhaps TRBD1 or TRBD2 (6 bases each). The CDR3 has 14 residues. V dropped 3 bases and J dropped 6 bases, with 13 bases sitting between them. The germline V gene has CDR1 SGHRS and CDR2 YFSETQ. This CDR3 reads CASSSGQRVNEQFF. CDR3 sequence (DNA): TGCGCCAGCAGCTCAGGACAGCGGGTCAATGAGCAGTTCTTC. The variable domain in full, completed from reference TRBV5-1 and TRBJ2-1, reads KAGVTQTPRYLIKTRGQQVTLSCSPISGHRSVSWYQQTPGQGLQFLFEYFSETQRNKGNFPGRFSGRQFSNSRSEMNVSTLELGDSALYLCASSSGQRVNEQFFGPGTRLTVL.

The rearrangement links TRBV28 to TRBJ2-2, with D tentatively TRBD2 (5 bases). This CDR3 is built from 12 residues. CDR1 is MDHEN and CDR2 is SYDVKM in the germline V gene. The germline V and J ends were trimmed by 3 bases and 8 bases, with 7 bases remaining between them. The CDR3 nucleotides read TGTGCCAGCAGTTTCGGGGAAGGGGAGCTGTTTTTT. Amino acids: CASSFGEGELFF.

This clonotype was counted many times. The J gene is TRBJ1-1, the V gene TRBV7-2; the D gene is possibly TRBD1 (6 bases). The V end was cut by 1 base, the J end by 6 bases, with 15 bases between. CDR3 length: 15 amino acids. Germline V lookup: CDR1 SGHTA, CDR2 FQGNSA. For the CDR3, the DNA is TGTGCCAGCAGCTTAGGGGGGGCATCTGGGGCTGAAGCTTTCTTT. Translating gives CASSLGGASGAEAFF.

The rearrangement uses TRBV5-1 and TRBJ2-3, with 13 nucleotides matching TRBD2. CDR1 and CDR2 from the germline V gene are SGHRS and YFSETQ. The CDR3 has 19 amino acids. V shed 5 bases, J shed 0 bases, and the junction held 12 bases outside the gene matches. The DNA of the CDR3 is TGCGCCAGCAGGCCGGCCAGGGGACTAGCGGGACTTAGCACAGATACGCAGTATTTT. This translates into CASRPARGLAGLSTDTQYF.

This clonotype appeared a few times. This chain links TRBV28 with TRBJ2-2; 12 bases line up with TRBD1. In germline, CDR1 is MDHEN, CDR2 SYDVKM. The CDR3 extends over 18 amino acids. Germline trimming cut 7 bases from V and 4 bases from J; bases unmatched to any gene: 13. CDR3 sequence (DNA): TGTGCCAGCAAAATCTACGGGACAGGGGGCCTTGGCACCGGGGAGCTGTTTTTT. This codes for CASKIYGTGGLGTGELFF.

At least ten counts were recorded for this clonotype. This sequence joins TRBV20-1 and TRBJ1-5; perhaps TRBD1 as D (6 bases). V gave up 0 bases and J gave up 7 bases, with 16 bases separating them. The CDR3 sequence is 15 residues long. Germline V lookup: CDR1 DFQATT, CDR2 SNEGSKA (reference sequence). CDR3 nucleotide sequence: TGCAGTGCTAGAGATTTCGACAGGATGGGACAGCCCCAGCATTTT. Translated: CSARDFDRMGQPQHF.

The chain carries TRBV5-1 and TRBJ1-1; TRBD1 aligns across 7 bases. The CDR3 consists of 15 residues. After removal of 4 bases from V and 4 bases from J, the junction contained 10 bases not matched to a gene. CDR1 is SGHRS and CDR2 is YFSETQ in the germline V gene. The CDR3 sequence is CASSPGQLESTEAFF. CDR3 DNA: TGCGCCAGCAGCCCGGGACAGCTTGAAAGCACTGAAGCTTTCTTT.

The count of this clonotype is one. V usage is TRBV29-1 and J usage is TRBJ2-1, with TRBD1 matching over 8 bases. CDR1 and CDR2 (germline): SQVTM, ANQGSEA. J was trimmed by 5 bases and V by 7 bases; bases with no gene match: 13. CDR3 length: 15 amino acids. CDR3 bases: TGCAGCGCTGTGACAGGGGTCCAAAGTAACAATGAGCAGTTCTTC. Translating it yields CSAVTGVQSNNEQFF.

As concerns this clonotype: The junction differs from germline at one of its ends, possibly a read error. The genes are TRBV2 and TRBJ2-1; no clear D gene. CDR3 length: 15 residues. Germline CDR1 is SNHLY and CDR2 is FYNNEI. In DNA, the CDR3 is TGTTCCAGCAGCGAATCTCCACACGCTTACAATGAGCAGTTCTTC. It is translated as CSSSESPHAYNEQFF.

This clonotype has only a few counts. V usage is TRBV5-8 and J usage is TRBJ2-3; 8 nucleotides match TRBD1. The ends lost 2 bases at V and 0 bases at J; junction bases unmatched: 5. CDR3 size: 16 residues. Germline V CDR1 and CDR2: SGHTS, YDEGEE. The CDR3 nucleotides are TGTGCCAGCAGCTTTCGACAGGGGCGAAGCACAGATACGCAGTATTTT. Translating gives CASSFRQGRSTDTQYF.

The chain combines TRBV20-1 with TRBJ2-3; 10 bases line up with TRBD2. Germline loops: CDR1 DFQATT, CDR2 SNEGSKA (reference sequence). The J segment lost 3 bases and the V segment lost 6 bases, leaving 9 bases of the junction unmatched. The CDR3 is 15 amino acids. The CDR3 is CSARPSGSGTDTQYF. The CDR3 coding sequence is TGCAGTGCCAGGCCTAGCGGGAGTGGGACAGATACGCAGTATTTT.

This clonotype was seen repeatedly, ten times or more. V is TRBV6-6 and J is TRBJ2-5; 9 bases map to TRBD1. CDR1 is MNHNY and CDR2 is SVGAGI in the germline V gene (reference sequence). The CDR3 extends over 17 amino acids. The V segment lost 2 bases and the J segment 0 bases; nucleotides outside the gene matches: 7. The CDR3 sequence is CASSYPPGQGHQETQYF. CDR3 nucleotide sequence: TGTGCCAGCAGTTACCCCCCGGGACAGGGACACCAAGAGACCCAGTACTTC.

V gene TRBV10-3 combines with J gene TRBJ2-7; the D call may be TRBD1 or TRBD2 (5 bases each). CDR1 and CDR2 (germline): ENHRY, SYGVKD. The CDR3 runs 12 residues. The germline V and J ends were trimmed by 4 bases and 4 bases, with 8 bases remaining between them. Here the CDR3 DNA reads TGTGCCATCAGTGTTTGGGGGTACGAGCAGTACTTC. It encodes CAISVWGYEQYF.

At least ten counts were recorded for this clonotype. This chain connects TRBV20-1 to TRBJ1-4; D is unclear. V lost 5 bases and J lost 4, with 14 bases in between. CDR3 size: 14 residues. Germline loops: CDR1 DFQATT, CDR2 SNEGSKA (reference sequence). CDR3 bases: TGCAGTGCTGCAACAGCCGGCTTTAATGAAAAACTGTTTTTT. It encodes CSAATAGFNEKLFF.